Below are 2 T cell receptor beta chains sequenced from a single sample in a study of T cell responses to AZD1222 COVID-19 vaccine. Data came from immunoSEQ multiplex PCR; TCRdb stores just in-frame clones and leaves some out. The table shows 180,000 or so clones, with approximately 93% occurring only once. Material: peripheral blood, obtained 28 days after the second AZD1222 dose. The receptors originated from an adult who received the AZD1222 COVID-19 vaccine.

The CDR3 region has the DNA TGCGCCAGCAGCCAAGTGGGATATAATGAAAAACTGTTTTTT. This translates into CASSQVGYNEKLFF. J is TRBJ1-4 and V is TRBV4-1; no firm D call. V dropped 1 base and J dropped 4 bases, with 7 bases sitting between them. CDR3 length equals 14 residues. Germline V gene sequence: CDR1 MGHRA, CDR2 YSYEKL.

The CDR3 loop is CASRGQGDEKLFF. In DNA, the CDR3 is TGTGCCAGCAGGGGGCAGGGGGATGAAAAACTGTTTTTT. The chain couples TRBV6-5 to TRBJ1-4; TRBD1 matches at 7 bases. CDR3 length: 13 amino acids. Germline CDR1 and CDR2: MNHEY and SVGAGI. V lost 6 bases and J lost 6; bases outside the gene matches: 4.